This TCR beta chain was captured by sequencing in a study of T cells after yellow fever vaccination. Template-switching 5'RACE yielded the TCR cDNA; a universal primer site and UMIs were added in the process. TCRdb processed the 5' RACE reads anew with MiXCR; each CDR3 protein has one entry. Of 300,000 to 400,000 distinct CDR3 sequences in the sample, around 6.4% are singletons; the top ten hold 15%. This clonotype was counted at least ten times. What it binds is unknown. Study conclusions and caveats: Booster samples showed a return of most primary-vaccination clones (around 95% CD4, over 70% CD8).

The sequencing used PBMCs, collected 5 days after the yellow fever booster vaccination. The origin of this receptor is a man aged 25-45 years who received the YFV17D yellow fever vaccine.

CDR3 sequence: CASSLGGAEQFF. In nucleotides, the CDR3 is TGTGCCAGCAGTTTAGGGGGGGCTGAGCAGTTCTTC. The chain joins TRBV12-3 or TRBV12-4 to TRBJ2-1; the D call may be TRBD1 or TRBD2 (6 bases each). This CDR3 has 12 amino acids. The V end lost 1 base, the J end lost 9 bases, and 7 bases lay between the germline ends.